This entry lists 3 T cell receptor beta chains sequenced from one sample in a study of PD-1 blockade in classical Hodgkin lymphoma. Generated by immunoSEQ multiplex PCR, the TCRdb table keeps only in-frame clones and is missing some. The sample records about 27,000 clones, 85% to 90% being singletons. Time point noted: cycle 4 day 1 (C4D1), after around six weeks of nivolumab. Relapse after autologous stem cell transplantation occurred in every patient, and brentuximab vedotin exposure varied. Magnetic negative selection purified CD4+ T cells from thawed PBMCs. The source material was CD4+ T cells from blood, sampled before the fourth cycle of nivolumab. Source of these receptors: a human donor with classical Hodgkin lymphoma.

This clone was picked up a small number of times. The rearrangement joins TRBV28 to TRBJ1-2, with TRBD1 as a possible D gene (6 bases). This CDR3 has 12 residues. Germline values: CDR1 MDHEN, CDR2 SYDVKM. Trimming took 6 bases from V and 4 from J, leaving 9 bases between them. As DNA, the CDR3 is TGTGCCAGCAGGAGACAGGCCTATGGCTACACCTTC. Translating gives CASRRQAYGYTF.

The rearrangement uses TRBV27 and TRBJ2-1; 10 bases agree with TRBD1. Germline CDR1 and CDR2: MNHEY and SMNVEV (reference sequence). Trimming cost V 6 bases and J 5 bases; bases outside gene matches: 7. The CDR3 extends over 15 amino acids. The CDR3 protein is CASSPGQGFHNEQFF. The CDR3 nucleotides read TGTGCCAGCAGCCCGGGACAGGGGTTCCACAATGAGCAGTTCTTC.

V is TRBV7-2 and J is TRBJ2-1, with TRBD2 matching 9 bases. CDR1 is SGHTA and CDR2 is FQGNSA in the germline V gene. The CDR3 has 16 residues. With V trimmed by 1 base and J by 8 bases, 9 bases remained unmatched. The CDR3 DNA reads as TGTGCCAGCAGCTTAGTACGGGGACTAGCAAGACATGAGCAGTTCTTC. Amino acids: CASSLVRGLARHEQFF.